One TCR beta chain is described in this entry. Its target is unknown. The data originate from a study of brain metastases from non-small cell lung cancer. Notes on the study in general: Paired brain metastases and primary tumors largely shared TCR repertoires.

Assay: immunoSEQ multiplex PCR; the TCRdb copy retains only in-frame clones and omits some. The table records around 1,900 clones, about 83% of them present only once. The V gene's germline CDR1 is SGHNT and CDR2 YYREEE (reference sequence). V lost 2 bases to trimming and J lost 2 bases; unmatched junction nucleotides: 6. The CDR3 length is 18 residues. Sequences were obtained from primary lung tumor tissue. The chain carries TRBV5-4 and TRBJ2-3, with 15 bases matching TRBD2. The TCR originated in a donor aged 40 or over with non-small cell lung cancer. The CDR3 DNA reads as TGTGCCAGCAGCTTTAGGACTAGCGGGAGGGCCAACACAGATACGCAGTATTTT. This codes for CASSFRTSGRANTDTQYF.